Following are 2 T cell receptor beta chains from one sample sequenced in a study of blood T cell repertoires in COVID-19. The repertoire was sequenced with immunoSEQ multiplex PCR; TCRdb's copy has only in-frame clones and lacks some. The table has some 68,000 clones, 80% to 90% seen once. The sample taken for sequencing was peripheral blood. These receptors came from a human donor in a cohort sampled during active COVID-19.

The chain has TRBV29-1 and TRBJ2-3, with 7 bases lining up with TRBD1. Germline V lookup: CDR1 SQVTM, CDR2 ANQGSEA. The CDR3 covers 12 residues. With 6 bases clipped from V and 4 bases from J, the junction kept 4 bases outside the gene matches. The CDR3 reads CSVRTGADTQYF. The CDR3 coding sequence is TGCAGCGTGCGGACAGGAGCAGATACGCAGTATTTT.

The genes are TRBV18 and TRBJ2-3; TRBD2 aligns across 9 bases. The CDR3 totals 16 residues. Germline V gives CDR1 KGHSH, CDR2 LQKENI. The V segment lost 3 bases and the J segment 1 base; nucleotides outside the gene matches: 5. The CDR3 DNA follows: TGTGCCAGCTCACCGGGAAGCGGGAGGCGCACAGATACGCAGTATTTT. Protein sequence: CASSPGSGRRTDTQYF.